The subject of this entry is one T cell receptor (beta chain). What it binds is not known. Clones were sequenced by immunoSEQ multiplex PCR, and TCRdb holds only the in-frame ones, with some missing. The sample lists about 47,000 clones, around 86% seen once, with roughly 2.5% in the top ten. This sample stems from a study of T cells in localized non-small cell lung cancer. Germline CDR1 is LNHDA and CDR2 is SQIVND (reference sequence). V lost 7 bases to trimming and J lost 10 bases, with 20 bases between them. The CDR3 totals 15 residues. The study's findings and limits: Uninvolved adjacent lung, not tumor, had the highest T cell clonality. A higher density of T cells in blood coincided with extended overall survival. A median approximately 60 of the top 100 tumor clones appeared in adjacent lung. Sequence data derive from only one tumor region, so heterogeneity remains possible.

This chain connects TRBV19 to TRBJ1-6; D is perhaps TRBD1 (6 bases). Specimen: PBMCs, collected before any cancer treatment. The receptor comes from a man aged 40-75 years with stage II lung adenocarcinoma. The chain's CDR3 is CASNYRGGSGSPLHF. DNA for the CDR3: TGTGCCAGTAACTATAGGGGGGGCTCGGGATCACCCCTCCACTTT.